This TCR beta chain stems from a study of a mutant IDH1 vaccine in newly diagnosed glioma. Time point in this sample: week 35, safety follow-up. Vaccination comprised doses that each held 300 ug of mutant IDH1 20-mer peptide, plus topical imiquimod. Only in-frame clones appear in the TCRdb table, and some are missing; sequencing was by immunoSEQ multiplex PCR. The data show 20,000 to 30,000 clones, less than 85% seen once. Worth noting for this clone: Its antigen is not known.

The germline V gene encodes CDR1 SGHTA and CDR2 FQGNSA. After removal of 4 bases from V and 5 bases from J, the junction contained 11 bases not matched to a gene. CDR3 length: 16 amino acids. The origin of this receptor is a man aged 25 to 45 with glioma. Sequenced material: PBMCs, taken from a glioma patient whose treatment included an IDH1 peptide vaccine. The chain has TRBV7-2 and TRBJ2-5, with 9 bases that match TRBD2. CDR3 loop: CASSSRTSVFRETQYF. The DNA of the CDR3 is TGTGCCAGCAGCTCCCGGACTAGCGTCTTCCGGGAGACCCAGTACTTC.